A single sample gave rise to the 15 T cell receptor beta chains below, sequenced in a study of blood T cells in healthy people across ages. A sample-barcoded 5' primer and a J-beta primer mix were used in a second PCR of roughly 6 to 11 cycles. In TCRdb, the 5' RACE reads were re-called with MiXCR into one record per CDR3 protein. The sample has about 970,000 distinct CDR3 sequences, roughly 51% seen once; the top ten hold about 22%. Source material: blood. The receptors come from an older woman in good health.

The chain recombines TRBV29-1 with TRBJ2-6; 10 bases line up with TRBD2. Germline trimming cut 5 bases from V and 4 bases from J; bases unmatched to any gene: 8. This CDR3 is 16 amino acids long. Germline V gene lookup returns CDR1 SQVTM and CDR2 ANQGSEA. The chain's CDR3 is CSVFLAGVAGANVLTF. The CDR3 DNA reads TGCAGCGTTTTCCTAGCGGGAGTTGCCGGGGCCAACGTCCTGACTTTC. Together with reference TRBV29-1 and TRBJ2-6, the CDR3 gives the full variable domain: SAVISQKPSRDICQRGTSLTIQCQVDSQVTMMFWYRQQPGQSLTLIATANQGSEATYESGFVIDKFPISRPNLTFSTLTVSNMSPEDSSIYLCSVFLAGVAGANVLTFGAGSRLTVL.

This chain joins TRBV9 and TRBJ1-1; D remains ambiguous. Germline loops: CDR1 SGDLS, CDR2 YYNGEE. The CDR3 totals 13 residues. V was cut by 2 bases and J by 4 bases, with 9 bases left in between. The CDR3 loop reads CASSVLCCTEAFF. CDR3 coding DNA: TGTGCCAGCAGCGTCCTCTGTTGCACTGAAGCTTTCTTT.

This clonotype was seen more than once but under ten times. V gene TRBV20-1 combines with J gene TRBJ2-1, with no clear D. Trimming stripped 5 bases from V and 6 bases from J, with 11 bases between. This CDR3 contains 12 residues. Looked up from germline, CDR1 is DFQATT and CDR2 is SNEGSKA (reference sequence). The CDR3 spells CSAEDFTNEQFF. The DNA of the CDR3 is TGCAGTGCTGAAGACTTCACCAATGAGCAGTTCTTC.

J is TRBJ2-4 and V is TRBV4-1; TRBD1 is a possible D gene (5 bases). Trimming shortened V by 1 base and J by 0 bases, and 7 bases separated the two germline ends. CDR3 length: 15 amino acids. Germline V CDR1 and CDR2: MGHRA, YSYEKL. For the CDR3, the DNA is TGCGCCAGCAGCCAAGGCAGGGTAGCCAAAAACATTCAGTACTTC. This gives the protein CASSQGRVAKNIQYF.

This clonotype appeared a single time. The chain joins TRBV6-6 to TRBJ1-2; possible D gene TRBD1, 6 bases. The CDR3 totals 14 residues. CDR1 and CDR2 (germline): MNHNY, SVGAGI (reference sequence). V was clipped by 4 bases and J by 8 bases, with 17 bases between them. CDR3 residues: CASSSSDSGGGYTF. The CDR3 bases are TGTGCCAGCAGTTCATCGGACAGTGGCGGCGGCTACACCTTC.

V usage is TRBV7-6 and J usage is TRBJ2-1; either TRBD1 or TRBD2 may supply D (6 bases each). In germline, CDR1 is SGHVS, CDR2 FNYEAQ. The V end lost 3 bases, the J end lost 10 bases, and 19 bases lay between the germline ends. This CDR3 has 15 amino acids. The CDR3 here is CASSLGGHVQWEQFF. CDR3 coding DNA: TGTGCCAGCAGCTTGGGGGGACATGTACAATGGGAGCAGTTCTTC. The entire variable domain, with the rest obtained from reference TRBV7-6 and TRBJ2-1, is as follows: GAGVSQSPRYKVTKRGQDVALRCDPISGHVSLYWYRQALGQGPEFLTYFNYEAQQDKSGLPNDRFSAERPEGSISTLTIQRTEQRDSAMYRCASSLGGHVQWEQFFGPGTRLTVL.

This clonotype was detected only a few times. The V and J genes are TRBV7-2 and TRBJ2-7; a weak D match, TRBD1 (6 bases). CDR1 and CDR2 from the germline V gene are SGHTA and FQGNSA. V lost 0 bases to trimming and J lost 4 bases, with 16 bases between them. The CDR3 covers 16 residues. Here the CDR3 reads CASSLALQGMVYEQYF. CDR3 in DNA: TGTGCCAGCAGCTTAGCGCTGCAGGGGATGGTGTACGAGCAGTACTTC.

This rearrangement joins TRBV4-2 to TRBJ2-7, with 9 nucleotides matching TRBD2. The CDR3 consists of 16 residues. CDR1 is LGHNA, CDR2 YNFKEQ, per germline. Trimming cost V 0 bases and J 3 bases; bases outside gene matches: 6. Here the CDR3 reads CASSQDVGREGYEQYF. CDR3 sequence (DNA): TGTGCCAGCAGCCAAGACGTAGGGCGGGAGGGCTACGAGCAGTACTTC.

V usage is TRBV3-1 and J usage is TRBJ2-5; weak D call: TRBD2 (5 bases). CDR3 length: 13 amino acids. The V and J ends lost 1 base and 6 bases respectively, with 9 bases between them. CDR1 and CDR2 (germline): LGHDT, YNNKEL (reference sequence). This CDR3 reads CASSQVGMQTQYF. In DNA, the CDR3 is TGTGCCAGCAGCCAAGTCGGGATGCAGACCCAGTACTTC.

In this sample, this clonotype turned up a few times. This chain connects TRBV6-2 or TRBV6-3 to TRBJ2-7, with D unclear. V gave up 5 bases and J gave up 2 bases, with 16 bases separating them. Looked up from germline, CDR1 is MNHEY and CDR2 is SVGEGT. The CDR3 is made up of 15 amino acids. The CDR3 region has the DNA TGTGCCAGCAGTAACCCGGCGCGCGTAGCCTACGAGCAGTACTTC. This sequence encodes CASSNPARVAYEQYF.

Turning to this clonotype: The junction and the germline gene differ at one end; a read error may be behind it. The chain couples TRBV9 to TRBJ2-7; D perhaps matches TRBD2 (5 bases). Germline CDR1 is SGDLS and CDR2 is YYNGEE. CDR3 length: 13 amino acids. The CDR3 coding sequence is TGTGTCAGCAGCGTAGCCGGGAATACTGAGCAGTACTTC. Its protein product is CVSSVAGNTEQYF.

This clonotype appeared many times. V is TRBV7-2 and J is TRBJ2-5, with 7 bases matching TRBD2. This CDR3 comprises 14 residues. Germline V lookup: CDR1 SGHTA, CDR2 FQGNSA. Unmatched junction bases numbered 3, after V lost 3 bases and J lost 2 bases. The CDR3 DNA sequence: TGTGCCAGCAGCTTGCGACTAGCACAAGAGACCCAGTACTTC. This encodes CASSLRLAQETQYF. The full variable domain, rest sourced from reference TRBV7-2 and TRBJ2-5, is GAGVSQSPSNKVTEKGKDVELRCDPISGHTALYWYRQSLGQGLEFLIYFQGNSAPDKSGLPSDRFSAERTGGSVSTLTIQRTQQEDSAVYLCASSLRLAQETQYFGPGTRLLVL.

The V gene is TRBV6-5, the J gene TRBJ2-7; 11 bases agree with TRBD2. Germline lookup yields CDR1 MNHEY and CDR2 SVGAGI. This CDR3 is 16 amino acids long. Unmatched junction bases numbered 11, after V lost 7 bases and J lost 3 bases. CDR3 sequence (DNA): TGTGCCAGCACTCGAGGACTAGCGGGCTCTCACTACGAGCAGTACTTC. This codes for CASTRGLAGSHYEQYF.

This sequence joins TRBV20-1 and TRBJ1-4, with D tentatively TRBD1 (5 bases). Germline V gene sequence: CDR1 DFQATT, CDR2 SNEGSKA (reference sequence). The CDR3 is made up of 14 amino acids. Trimming took off 3 bases at V and 7 bases at J, with 15 bases between the two ends. CDR3 sequence (DNA): TGCAGTGCTAGGGAGTCGACAGTGGGTGAAAAACTGTTTTTT. It specifies CSARESTVGEKLFF.

The V gene is TRBV29-1, the J gene TRBJ2-7; TRBD1 might be the D (6 bases). V lost 6 bases and J 6 bases, leaving 12 bases between the germline ends. CDR1 and CDR2 from the germline V gene are SQVTM and ANQGSEA. The CDR3 is 11 residues long. CDR3 sequence: CSVDRIGEQYF. As DNA, the CDR3 is TGCAGCGTCGACAGGATCGGCGAGCAGTACTTC.